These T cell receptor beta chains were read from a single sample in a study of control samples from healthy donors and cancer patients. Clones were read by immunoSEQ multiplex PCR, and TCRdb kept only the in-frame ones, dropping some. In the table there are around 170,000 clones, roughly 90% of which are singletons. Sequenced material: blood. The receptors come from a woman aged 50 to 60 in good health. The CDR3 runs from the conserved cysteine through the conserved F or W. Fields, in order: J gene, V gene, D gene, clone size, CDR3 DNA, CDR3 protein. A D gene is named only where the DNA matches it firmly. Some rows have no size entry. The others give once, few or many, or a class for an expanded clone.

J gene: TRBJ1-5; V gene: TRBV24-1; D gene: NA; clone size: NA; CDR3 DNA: TGTGCCACCAGGGGGCGGGGGGCAGGTCAGCCCCAGCATTTT; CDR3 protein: CATRGRGAGQPQHF
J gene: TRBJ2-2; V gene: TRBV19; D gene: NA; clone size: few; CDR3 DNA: TGTGCCAGTAGTATAGAGGGGTCCATCACCGGGGAGCTGTTTTTT; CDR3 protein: CASSIEGSITGELFF
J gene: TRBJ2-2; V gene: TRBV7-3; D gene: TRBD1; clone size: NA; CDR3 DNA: TGTGCCAGCAGCTCCTCACAGGGGCCCGGGGAGCTGTTTTTT; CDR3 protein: CASSSSQGPGELFF
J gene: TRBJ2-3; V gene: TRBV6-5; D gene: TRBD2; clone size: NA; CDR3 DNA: TGTGCCAGCAGTCGAAGCGGGGGAGGTTCAGATACGCAGTATTTT; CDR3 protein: CASSRSGGGSDTQYF
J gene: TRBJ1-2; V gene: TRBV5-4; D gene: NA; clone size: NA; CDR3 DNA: TGTGCCAGCAGCCCGGCTGGGGGGGCCTACTATGGCTACACCTTC; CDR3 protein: CASSPAGGAYYGYTF
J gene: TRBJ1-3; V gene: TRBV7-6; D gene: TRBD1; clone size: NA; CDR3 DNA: TGTGCCAGCAGCTTAGTTACGGGACAGGGATCATCCGGAAACACCATATATTTT; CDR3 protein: CASSLVTGQGSSGNTIYF
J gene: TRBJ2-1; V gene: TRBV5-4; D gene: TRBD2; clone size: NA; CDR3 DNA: TGTGCCAGCAGCTCCGCTAGCGGGAGGGGAGTTAATGAGCAGTTCTTC; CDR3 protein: CASSSASGRGVNEQFF
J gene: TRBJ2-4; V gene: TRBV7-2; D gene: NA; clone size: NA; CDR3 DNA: TGTGCCAGCAGCTCCTTAGGCCAGATCATTCAGTACTTC; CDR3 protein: CASSSLGQIIQYF
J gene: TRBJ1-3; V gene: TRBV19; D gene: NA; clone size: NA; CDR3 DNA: TGTGCCAGTAGTATAGATCTCAGCACAGAACTCAACACCATATATTTT; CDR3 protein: CASSIDLSTELNTIYF
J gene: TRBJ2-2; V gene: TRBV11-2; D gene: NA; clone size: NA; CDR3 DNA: TGTGCCAGCAGGCCTTGGGACACCGCGAACACCGGGGAGCTGTTTTTT; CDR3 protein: CASRPWDTANTGELFF
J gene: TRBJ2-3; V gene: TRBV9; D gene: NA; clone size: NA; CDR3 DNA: TGTGCCAGCAGCGTTCGGGACTCCCAAGGTGGTACGCAGTATTTT; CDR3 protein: CASSVRDSQGGTQYF
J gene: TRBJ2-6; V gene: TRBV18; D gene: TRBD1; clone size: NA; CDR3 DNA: TGTGCCAGCTCACCCCCCCCAGGGGGCGTTGCTGGGGCCAACGTCCTGACTTTC; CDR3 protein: CASSPPPGGVAGANVLTF
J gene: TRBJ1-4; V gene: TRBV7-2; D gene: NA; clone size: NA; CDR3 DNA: TGTGCCAGCAGCCTGACAGGTCTTGGTACTAATGAAAAACTGTTTTTT; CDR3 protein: CASSLTGLGTNEKLFF
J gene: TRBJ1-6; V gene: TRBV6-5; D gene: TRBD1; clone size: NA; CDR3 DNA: TGTGCCAGCAGGATTAGGGGGCTTAATTCACCCCTCCACTTT; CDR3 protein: CASRIRGLNSPLHF
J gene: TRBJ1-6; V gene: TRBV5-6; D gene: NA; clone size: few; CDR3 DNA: TGTGCCAGCAGCTTGAGGCAGGGTGATTCACCCCTCCACTTT; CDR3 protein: CASSLRQGDSPLHF
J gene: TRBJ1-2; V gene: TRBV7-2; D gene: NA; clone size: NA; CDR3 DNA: TGTGCCAGCAGCTTGGGAGGGTGGAGTGGCTACACCTTC; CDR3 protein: CASSLGGWSGYTF
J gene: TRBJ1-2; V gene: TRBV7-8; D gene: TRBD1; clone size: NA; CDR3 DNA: TGTGCCAGCAGCTCAGAATTCCGGGACAGGGCCCCTATGCAATATGGCTACACCTTC; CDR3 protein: CASSSEFRDRAPMQYGYTF
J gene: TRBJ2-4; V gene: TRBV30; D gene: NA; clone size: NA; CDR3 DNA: TGTGCCTGGAGTTTAGGGGGGAGCGGAAACATTCAGTACTTC; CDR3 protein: CAWSLGGSGNIQYF
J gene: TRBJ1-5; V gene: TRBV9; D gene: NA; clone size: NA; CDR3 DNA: TGTGCCAGCAGTGAAGGAACTATAAATCAGCCCCAGCATTTT; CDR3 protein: CASSEGTINQPQHF
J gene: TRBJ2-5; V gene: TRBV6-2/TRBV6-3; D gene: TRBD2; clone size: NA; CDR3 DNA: TGTGCCAGCAGCTCTGGACTAGCGGGGGTCGAGACCCAGTACTTC; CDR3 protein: CASSSGLAGVETQYF
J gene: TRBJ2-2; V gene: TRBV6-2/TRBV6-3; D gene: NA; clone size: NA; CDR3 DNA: TGTGCCAGCAGCCCGTTTCGGCTAACCGGGGAGCTGTTTTTT; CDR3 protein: CASSPFRLTGELFF
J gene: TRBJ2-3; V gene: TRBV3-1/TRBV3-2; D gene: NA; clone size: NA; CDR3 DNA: TGTGCCAGCAGCCATAATCCGTACTTGGGGGCAGATACGCAGTATTTT; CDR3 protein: CASSHNPYLGADTQYF
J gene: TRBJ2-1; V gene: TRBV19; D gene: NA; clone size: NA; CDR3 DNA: TGTGCCAGTAGTATATCCAAGCGGAGGCAGAATGAGCAGTTCTTC; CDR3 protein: CASSISKRRQNEQFF
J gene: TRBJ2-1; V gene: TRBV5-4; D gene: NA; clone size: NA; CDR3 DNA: TGTGCCAGCAGCTCGGACCCGGGGCTACAGGTTGGTGAGCAGTTCTTC; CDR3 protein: CASSSDPGLQVGEQFF
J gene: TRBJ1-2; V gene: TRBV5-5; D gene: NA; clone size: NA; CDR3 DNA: TGTGCCAGCAGCTTGGTTGACGGAAACTATGGCTACACCTTC; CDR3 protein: CASSLVDGNYGYTF
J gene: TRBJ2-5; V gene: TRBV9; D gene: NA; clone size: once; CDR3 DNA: TGTGCCAGCAGCCCGCGACCAACTAGTGGGACCCAGTACTTC; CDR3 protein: CASSPRPTSGTQYF
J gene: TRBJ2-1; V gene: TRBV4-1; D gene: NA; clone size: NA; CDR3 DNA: TGCGCCAGCAGCCAACCACAGGGACTCTACAATGAGCAGTTCTTC; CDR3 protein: CASSQPQGLYNEQFF
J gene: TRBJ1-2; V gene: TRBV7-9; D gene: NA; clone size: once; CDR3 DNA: TGTGCCAGCAGCTTACAGTGGGGCTACACCTTC; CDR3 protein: CASSLQWGYTF
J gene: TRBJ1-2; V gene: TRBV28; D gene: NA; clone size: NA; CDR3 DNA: TGTGCCAGCAGTTTATCGGGTCCCTATGGCTACACCTTC; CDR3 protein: CASSLSGPYGYTF
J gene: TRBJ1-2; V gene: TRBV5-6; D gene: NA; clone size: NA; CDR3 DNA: TGTGCCAGCAGGAGACAGTTAGGCTACACCTTC; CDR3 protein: CASRRQLGYTF
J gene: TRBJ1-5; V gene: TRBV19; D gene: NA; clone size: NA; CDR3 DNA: TGTGCCAGTAGTGAGCCGGGCAATCAGCCCCAGCATTTT; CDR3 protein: CASSEPGNQPQHF
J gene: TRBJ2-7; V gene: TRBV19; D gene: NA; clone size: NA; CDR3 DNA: TGTGCCTGCCGGGACACGGTCTGGGACGGCGAGCAGTACTTC; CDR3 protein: CACRDTVWDGEQYF
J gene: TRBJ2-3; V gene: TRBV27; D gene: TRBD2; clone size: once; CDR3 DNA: TGTGCCAGCAGTCGGCAAGCGGGGGGGCAAGAGACAGATACGCAGTATTTT; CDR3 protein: CASSRQAGGQETDTQYF
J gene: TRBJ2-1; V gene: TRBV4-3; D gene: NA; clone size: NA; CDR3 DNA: TGCACCAGCAGCCTCCAGATCCCGGGAGCCTCCTACAATGAGCAGTTCTTC; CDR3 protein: CTSSLQIPGASYNEQFF
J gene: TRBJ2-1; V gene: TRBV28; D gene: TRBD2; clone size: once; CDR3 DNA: TGTGCCAGCAGTTCCCCTGTGCGGGAGCGGAATGAGCAGTTCTTC; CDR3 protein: CASSSPVRERNEQFF
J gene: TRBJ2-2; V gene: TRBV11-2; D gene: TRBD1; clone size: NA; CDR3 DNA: TGTGCCAGCAGCACCGACAGGGCCGTCGGGGAGCTGTTTTTT; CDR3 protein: CASSTDRAVGELFF